The 16 T cell receptor beta chains reported below all come from one sample, sequenced in a study of blood T cell repertoires in COVID-19. TCRdb's table, derived via immunoSEQ multiplex PCR, lists solely in-frame clones and lacks some. The table has 70,000 or so clones, more than 80% seen once. Material: peripheral blood. These receptors were collected from a man aged 25-40 years with acute or convalescent COVID-19.

The rearrangement links TRBV7-2 to TRBJ1-2; 8 nucleotides align to TRBD1. Germline V gene sequence: CDR1 SGHTA, CDR2 FQGNSA. J lost 8 bases, V lost 4 bases, and 6 bases had no gene match. CDR3 size: 13 residues. The CDR3 region has the DNA TGTGCCAGCAGCTCCAGGACAGGGAAAGGCTACACCTTC. Amino acid sequence: CASSSRTGKGYTF.

The CDR3 protein is CASSQDKGQSSYNSPLHF. CDR3 DNA: TGTGCCAGCAGCCAAGATAAAGGACAGAGCTCCTATAATTCACCCCTCCACTTT. V is TRBV4-2 and J is TRBJ1-6, with a tentative D call TRBD1 (6 bases). Trimming took off 0 bases at V and 0 bases at J, with 12 bases between the two ends. Germline CDR1 reads LGHNA; CDR2 reads YNFKEQ. This CDR3 has 18 amino acids.

The rearrangement uses TRBV2 and TRBJ1-5; 7 nucleotides line up with TRBD1. J was trimmed by 9 bases and V by 2 bases; bases with no gene match: 10. This CDR3 region has 15 residues. CDR1 SNHLY and CDR2 FYNNEI come from the germline V gene. This chain's CDR3 is CASSEKGARGRPQHF. For the CDR3, the DNA is TGTGCCAGCAGTGAAAAGGGAGCAAGGGGGCGGCCCCAGCATTTT.

This clone was detected once. The V and J genes are TRBV5-1 and TRBJ2-7, with D uncertain. This CDR3 is 15 amino acids long. Trimming took off 1 base at V and 6 bases at J, with 17 bases between the two ends. Germline CDR1 and CDR2: SGHRS and YFSETQ. The DNA of the CDR3 is TGCGCCAGCAGCTTGTTGCGCCAGGTTGTTCGCGAGCAGTACTTC. The encoded protein is CASSLLRQVVREQYF.

This clone occurred many times. The chain joins TRBV11-2 to TRBJ2-5; D may be TRBD2 (6 bases). The V and J ends lost 2 bases and 4 bases respectively, with 8 bases between them. The CDR3 has 13 residues. The germline V gene has CDR1 SGHAT and CDR2 FQNNGV. The CDR3 DNA is TGTGCCAGCAGCTTATGGCGGGGAGAGACCCAGTACTTC. The encoded protein is CASSLWRGETQYF.

A word on this clone: The identical CDR3 is also encoded by other nucleotide sequences in the sample. The chain carries TRBV9 and TRBJ2-3; 7 nucleotides align to TRBD2. The trim removed 0 bases at V and 3 bases at J, leaving 1 base unmatched. CDR1 and CDR2 from the germline V gene are SGDLS and YYNGEE. CDR3 length: 14 amino acids. CDR3 protein: CASSVGRGTDTQYF. The CDR3 nucleotides are TGTGCCAGCAGCGTAGGGCGGGGGACAGATACGCAGTATTTT.

Only one count was recorded for this clone. This sequence joins TRBV5-4 and TRBJ2-5; 8 bases are shared with TRBD2. The germline CDR1 and CDR2 sequences are SGHNT and YYREEE (reference sequence). The CDR3 length is 14 residues. V shed 4 bases, J shed 3 bases, and the junction held 5 bases outside the gene matches. The chain's CDR3 is CASSLGTRKETQYF. The CDR3 DNA follows: TGTGCCAGCAGCCTCGGGACTAGGAAAGAGACCCAGTACTTC.

The rearrangement joins TRBV2 to TRBJ2-5; 8 positions match TRBD1. Looked up from germline, CDR1 is SNHLY and CDR2 is FYNNEI. The CDR3 consists of 14 residues. Losses at the gene ends were 6 bases for V and 1 base for J; bases not matched to a gene: 4. The DNA for the CDR3 is TGTGCCAGCAGCAACGGACAGGGCCAAGAGACCCAGTACTTC. This codes for CASSNGQGQETQYF.

The genes are TRBV5-6 and TRBJ1-2; 7 bases align to TRBD1. Germline CDR1 reads SGHDT; CDR2 reads YYEEEE. The junction had 17 bases not matched to a gene; V was cut back by 4 bases and J by 8 bases. The CDR3 is made up of 16 amino acids. The CDR3 region is CASSRIPGGRVYGYTF. The CDR3 DNA sequence: TGTGCCAGCAGCCGAATCCCAGGGGGTAGGGTCTACGGCTACACCTTC.

This CDR3 reads CASSLHLAGGYNEQFF. DNA for the CDR3: TGTGCCAGCAGCCTACATCTAGCGGGGGGATACAATGAGCAGTTCTTC. The chain carries TRBV2 and TRBJ2-1; 11 bases agree with TRBD2. Germline lookup yields CDR1 SNHLY and CDR2 FYNNEI. The CDR3 extends over 16 amino acids. J lost 4 bases, V lost 6 bases, and 8 bases had no gene match.

The gene calls are TRBV5-4 and TRBJ1-4; no reliable D call. The CDR3 sequence is 15 residues long. CDR1 is SGHNT and CDR2 is YYREEE in the germline V gene (reference sequence). Trimming took off 1 base at V and 2 bases at J, with 9 bases between the two ends. The CDR3 protein is CASSLMTGTNEKLFF. The DNA for the CDR3 is TGTGCCAGCAGCTTGATGACGGGGACTAATGAAAAACTGTTTTTT.

This chain connects TRBV5-4 to TRBJ1-1; no reliable D call. Germline CDR1 and CDR2: SGHNT and YYREEE (reference sequence). This CDR3 is 14 amino acids long. Trimming took 0 bases from V and 1 from J, leaving 7 bases between them. The CDR3 nucleotides read TGTGCCAGCAGCTTGGAACAGCCGAACACTGAAGCTTTCTTT. Protein: CASSLEQPNTEAFF.

This chain links TRBV18 with TRBJ2-1; possibly TRBD2 for D (6 bases). V was cut by 1 base and J by 5 bases, with 12 bases left in between. The CDR3 is 15 residues long. Germline loops: CDR1 KGHSH, CDR2 LQKENI. The chain's CDR3 is CASSPQRLEDNEQFF. CDR3 DNA sequence: TGTGCCAGCTCACCACAGAGACTAGAAGACAATGAGCAGTTCTTC.

The chain carries TRBV2 and TRBJ2-5; 7 bases are a match to TRBD2. Trimming at V came to 6 bases and at J to 4 bases, leaving 5 bases not matched to a gene. Looked up from germline, CDR1 is SNHLY and CDR2 is FYNNEI. There are 13 residues in the CDR3. In DNA, the CDR3 is TGTGCCAGCAGGTCAGGACTAGGAGAGACCCAGTACTTC. Translation: CASRSGLGETQYF.

This clone has a single count. The chain carries TRBV5-1 and TRBJ2-7, with 7 bases fitting TRBD2. Germline trimming cut 0 bases from V and 3 bases from J; bases unmatched to any gene: 3. Per the germline V gene, CDR1 is SGHRS and CDR2 is YFSETQ. The CDR3 has 14 residues. CDR3 in amino acids: CASSLDAGVYEQYF. In DNA, the CDR3 is TGCGCCAGCAGCTTGGACGCGGGGGTCTACGAGCAGTACTTC.

The gene calls are TRBV23-1 and TRBJ1-4; no clear D gene. TRBV23-1 is designated an ORF whose function remains uncertain. The CDR3 runs 16 residues. The V end was cut by 7 bases, the J end by 4 bases, with 19 bases between. The CDR3 protein is CASTPPGESFNEKLFF. CDR3 nucleotides: TGCGCCAGCACCCCCCCCGGAGAGTCCTTTAATGAAAAACTGTTTTTT.